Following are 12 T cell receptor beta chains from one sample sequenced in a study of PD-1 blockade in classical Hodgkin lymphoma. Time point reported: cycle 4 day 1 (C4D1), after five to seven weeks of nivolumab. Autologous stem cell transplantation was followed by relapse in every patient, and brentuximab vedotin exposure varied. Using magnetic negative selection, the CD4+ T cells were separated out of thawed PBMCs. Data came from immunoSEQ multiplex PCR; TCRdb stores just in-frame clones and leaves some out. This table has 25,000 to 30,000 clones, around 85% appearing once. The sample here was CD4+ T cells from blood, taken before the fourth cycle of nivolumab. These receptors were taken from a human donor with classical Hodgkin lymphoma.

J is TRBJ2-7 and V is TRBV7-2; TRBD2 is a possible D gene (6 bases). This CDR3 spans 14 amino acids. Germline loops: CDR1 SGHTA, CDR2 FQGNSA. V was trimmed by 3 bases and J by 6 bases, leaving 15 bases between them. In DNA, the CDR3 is TGTGCCAGCAGCTTGAAAACGGGAGCTTCCGAGCAGTACTTC. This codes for CASSLKTGASEQYF. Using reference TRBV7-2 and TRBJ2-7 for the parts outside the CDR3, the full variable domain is GAGVSQSPSNKVTEKGKDVELRCDPISGHTALYWYRQSLGQGLEFLIYFQGNSAPDKSGLPSDRFSAERTGGSVSTLTIQRTQQEDSAVYLCASSLKTGASEQYFGPGTRLTVT.

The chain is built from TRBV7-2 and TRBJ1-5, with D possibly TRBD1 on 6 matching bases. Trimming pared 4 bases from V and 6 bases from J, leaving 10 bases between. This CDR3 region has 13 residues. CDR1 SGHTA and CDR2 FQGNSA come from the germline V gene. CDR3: CASSYTGIQPQHF. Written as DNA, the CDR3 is TGTGCCAGCAGCTATACAGGGATTCAGCCCCAGCATTTT.

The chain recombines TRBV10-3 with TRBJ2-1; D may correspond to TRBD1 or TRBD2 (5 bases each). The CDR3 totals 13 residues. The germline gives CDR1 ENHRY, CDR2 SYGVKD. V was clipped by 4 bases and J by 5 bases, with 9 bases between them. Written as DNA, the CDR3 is TGTGCCATCAGTGGGGGACCCGACAATGAGCAGTTCTTC. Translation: CAISGGPDNEQFF.

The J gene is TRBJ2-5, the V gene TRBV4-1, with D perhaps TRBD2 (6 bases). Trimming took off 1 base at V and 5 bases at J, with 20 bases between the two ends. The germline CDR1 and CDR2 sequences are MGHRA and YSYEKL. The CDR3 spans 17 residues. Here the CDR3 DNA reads TGCGCCAGCAGCCAAGGTTGGCTAGCGAGACAGAAGGAGACCCAGTACTTC. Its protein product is CASSQGWLARQKETQYF.

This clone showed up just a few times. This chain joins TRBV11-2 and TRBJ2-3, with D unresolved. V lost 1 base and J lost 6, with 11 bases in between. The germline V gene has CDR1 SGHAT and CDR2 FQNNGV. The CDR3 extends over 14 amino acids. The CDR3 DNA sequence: TGTGCCAGCAGCTTAGGGACCGCGGTGGATACGCAGTATTTT. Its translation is CASSLGTAVDTQYF.

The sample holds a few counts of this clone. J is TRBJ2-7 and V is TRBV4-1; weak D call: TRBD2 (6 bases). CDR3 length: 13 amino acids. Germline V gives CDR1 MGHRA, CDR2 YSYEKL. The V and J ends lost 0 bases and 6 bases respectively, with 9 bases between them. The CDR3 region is CASSQEGTSEQYF. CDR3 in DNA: TGCGCCAGCAGCCAAGAGGGGACTTCCGAGCAGTACTTC.

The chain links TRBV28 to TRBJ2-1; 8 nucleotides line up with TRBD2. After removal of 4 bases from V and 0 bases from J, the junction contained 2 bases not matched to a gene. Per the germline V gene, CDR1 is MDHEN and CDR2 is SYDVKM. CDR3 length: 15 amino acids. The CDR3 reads CASSYGGASYNEQFF. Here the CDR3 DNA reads TGTGCCAGCAGTTACGGGGGGGCCTCCTACAATGAGCAGTTCTTC. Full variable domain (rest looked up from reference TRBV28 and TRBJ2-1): DVKVTQSSRYLVKRTGEKVFLECVQDMDHENMFWYRQDPGLGLRLIYFSYDVKMKEKGDIPEGYSVSREKKERFSLILESASTNQTSMYLCASSYGGASYNEQFFGPGTRLTVL.

The CDR3 reads CASSVAGDADTQYF. In DNA, the CDR3 is TGTGCCAGCAGCGTAGCGGGAGATGCAGATACGCAGTATTTT. This sequence joins TRBV9 and TRBJ2-3; D might be TRBD2 (6 bases). Germline V gene lookup returns CDR1 SGDLS and CDR2 YYNGEE. The germline V and J ends were trimmed by 0 bases and 4 bases, with 9 bases remaining between them. The CDR3 has 14 amino acids. Looking up the rest from reference TRBV9 and TRBJ2-3 gives the full variable domain: DSGVTQTPKHLITATGQRVTLRCSPRSGDLSVYWYQQSLDQGLQFLIQYYNGEERAKGNILERFSAQQFPDLHSELNLSSLELGDSALYFCASSVAGDADTQYFGPGTRLTVL.

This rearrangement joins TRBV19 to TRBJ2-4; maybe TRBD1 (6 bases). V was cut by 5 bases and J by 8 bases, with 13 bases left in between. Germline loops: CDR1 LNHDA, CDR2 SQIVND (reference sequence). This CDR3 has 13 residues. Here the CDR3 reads CASSYREFYIQYF. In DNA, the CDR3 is TGTGCCAGTAGTTACAGGGAATTCTACATTCAGTACTTC.

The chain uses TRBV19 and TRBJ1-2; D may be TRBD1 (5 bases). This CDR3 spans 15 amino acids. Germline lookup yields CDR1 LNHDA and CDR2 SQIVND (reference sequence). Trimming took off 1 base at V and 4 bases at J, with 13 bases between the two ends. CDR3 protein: CASSIALTGAYGYTF. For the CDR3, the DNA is TGTGCCAGTAGTATAGCACTTACAGGCGCCTATGGCTACACCTTC.

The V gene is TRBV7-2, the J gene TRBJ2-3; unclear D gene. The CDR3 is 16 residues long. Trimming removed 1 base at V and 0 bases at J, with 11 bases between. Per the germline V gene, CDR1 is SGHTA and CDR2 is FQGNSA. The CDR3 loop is CASSLVRATSTDTQYF. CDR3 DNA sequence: TGTGCCAGCAGCTTAGTTAGGGCCACTAGCACAGATACGCAGTATTTT. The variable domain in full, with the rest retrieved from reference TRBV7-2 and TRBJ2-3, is GAGVSQSPSNKVTEKGKDVELRCDPISGHTALYWYRQSLGQGLEFLIYFQGNSAPDKSGLPSDRFSAERTGGSVSTLTIQRTQQEDSAVYLCASSLVRATSTDTQYFGPGTRLTVL.

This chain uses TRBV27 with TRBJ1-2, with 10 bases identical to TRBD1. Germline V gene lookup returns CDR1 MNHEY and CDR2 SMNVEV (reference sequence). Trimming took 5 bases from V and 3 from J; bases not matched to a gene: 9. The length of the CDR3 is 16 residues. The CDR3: CASSAGIGQGDYGYTF. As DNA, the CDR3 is TGTGCCAGCAGTGCGGGGATCGGACAGGGGGACTATGGCTACACCTTC.